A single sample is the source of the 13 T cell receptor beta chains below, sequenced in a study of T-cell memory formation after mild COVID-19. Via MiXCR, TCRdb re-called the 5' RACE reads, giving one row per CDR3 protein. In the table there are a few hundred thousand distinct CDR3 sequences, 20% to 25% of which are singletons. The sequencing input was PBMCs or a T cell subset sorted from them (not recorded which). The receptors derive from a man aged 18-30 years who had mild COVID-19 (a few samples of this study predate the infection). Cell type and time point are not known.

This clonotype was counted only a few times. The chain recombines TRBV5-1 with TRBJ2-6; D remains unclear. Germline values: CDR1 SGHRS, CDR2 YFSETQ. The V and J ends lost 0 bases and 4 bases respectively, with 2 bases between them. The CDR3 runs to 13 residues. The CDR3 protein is CASSLEGANVLTF. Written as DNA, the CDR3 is TGCGCCAGCAGCTTGGAGGGGGCCAACGTCCTGACTTTC.

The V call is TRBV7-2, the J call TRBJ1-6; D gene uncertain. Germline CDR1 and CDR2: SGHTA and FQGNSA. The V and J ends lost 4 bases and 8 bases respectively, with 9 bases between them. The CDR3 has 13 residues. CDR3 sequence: CASSSRLDSPLHF. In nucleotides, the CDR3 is TGTGCCAGCAGCTCAAGACTGGATTCACCCCTCCACTTT. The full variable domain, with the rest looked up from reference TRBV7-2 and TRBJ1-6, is GAGVSQSPSNKVTEKGKDVELRCDPISGHTALYWYRQSLGQGLEFLIYFQGNSAPDKSGLPSDRFSAERTGGSVSTLTIQRTQQEDSAVYLCASSSRLDSPLHFGNGTRLTVT.

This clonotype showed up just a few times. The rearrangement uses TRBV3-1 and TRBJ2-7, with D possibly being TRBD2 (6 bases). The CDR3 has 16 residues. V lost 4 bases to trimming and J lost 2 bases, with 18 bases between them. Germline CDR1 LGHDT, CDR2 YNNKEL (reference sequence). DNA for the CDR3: TGTGCCAGCAGCCTCCACGCCGGGACTCGAGCCTACGAGCAGTACTTC. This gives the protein CASSLHAGTRAYEQYF.

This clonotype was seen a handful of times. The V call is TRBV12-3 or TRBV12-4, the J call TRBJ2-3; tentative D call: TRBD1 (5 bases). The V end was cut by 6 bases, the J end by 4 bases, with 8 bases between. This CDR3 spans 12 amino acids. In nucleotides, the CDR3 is TGTGCCAGCAGCAGGGAATCAGATACGCAGTATTTT. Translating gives CASSRESDTQYF.

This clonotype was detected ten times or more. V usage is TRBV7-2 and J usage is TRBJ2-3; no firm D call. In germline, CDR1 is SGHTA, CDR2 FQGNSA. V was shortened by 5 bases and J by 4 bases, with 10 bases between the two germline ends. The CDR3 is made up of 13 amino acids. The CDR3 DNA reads TGTGCCAGCAGCAGTCCCGCGGCAGATACGCAGTATTTT. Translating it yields CASSSPAADTQYF.

The CDR3 sequence is CSALAGGGDTQYF. As DNA, the CDR3 is TGCAGTGCCCTAGCGGGGGGCGGAGATACGCAGTATTTT. V is TRBV20-1 and J is TRBJ2-3, with TRBD2 matching 11 bases. Trimming removed 6 bases from V and 5 bases from J; junction bases left unmatched: 4. The germline CDR1 and CDR2 sequences are DFQATT and SNEGSKA (reference sequence). CDR3 size: 13 residues.

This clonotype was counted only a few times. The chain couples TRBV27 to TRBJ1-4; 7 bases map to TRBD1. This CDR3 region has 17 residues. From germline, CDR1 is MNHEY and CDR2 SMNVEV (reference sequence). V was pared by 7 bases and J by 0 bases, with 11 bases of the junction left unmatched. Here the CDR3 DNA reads TGTGCCAGCAACTACAGGGGTCCCCCTGCAACTAATGAAAAACTGTTTTTT. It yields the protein CASNYRGPPATNEKLFF.

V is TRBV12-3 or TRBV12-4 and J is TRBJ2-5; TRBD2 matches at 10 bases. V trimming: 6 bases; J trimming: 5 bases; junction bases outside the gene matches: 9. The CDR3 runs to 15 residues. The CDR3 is CASRERGGPRETQYF. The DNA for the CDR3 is TGTGCCAGCAGAGAGCGGGGGGGGCCCCGGGAGACCCAGTACTTC.

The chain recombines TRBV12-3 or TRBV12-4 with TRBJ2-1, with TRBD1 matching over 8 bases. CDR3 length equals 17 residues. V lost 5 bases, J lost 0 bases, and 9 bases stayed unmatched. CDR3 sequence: CASSKPGQGGSYNEQFF. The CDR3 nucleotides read TGTGCCAGCAGTAAACCTGGACAGGGTGGCTCCTACAATGAGCAGTTCTTC.

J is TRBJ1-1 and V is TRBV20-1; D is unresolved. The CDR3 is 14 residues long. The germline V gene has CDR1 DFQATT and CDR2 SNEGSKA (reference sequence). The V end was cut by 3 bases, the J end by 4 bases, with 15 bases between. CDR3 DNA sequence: TGCAGTGCTAGTCACTCCCAAGGGCTCACTGAAGCTTTCTTT. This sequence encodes CSASHSQGLTEAFF.

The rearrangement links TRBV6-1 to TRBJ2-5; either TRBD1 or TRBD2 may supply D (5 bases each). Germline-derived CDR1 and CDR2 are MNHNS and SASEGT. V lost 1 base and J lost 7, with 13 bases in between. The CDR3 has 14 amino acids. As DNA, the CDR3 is TGTGCCAGCAGTGAAGATGGGGGAAGGGCGACCCAGTACTTC. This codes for CASSEDGGRATQYF.

For the CDR3, the DNA is TGCGCCAGCAGCCGTGGTCACCGGGACAGCTCCTACGAGCAGTACTTC. It codes for CASSRGHRDSSYEQYF. This chain links TRBV5-1 with TRBJ2-7; 7 nucleotides align to TRBD1. CDR3 length: 16 amino acids. Germline V gene lookup returns CDR1 SGHRS and CDR2 YFSETQ. With V trimmed by 4 bases and J by 0 bases, 10 bases remained unmatched.

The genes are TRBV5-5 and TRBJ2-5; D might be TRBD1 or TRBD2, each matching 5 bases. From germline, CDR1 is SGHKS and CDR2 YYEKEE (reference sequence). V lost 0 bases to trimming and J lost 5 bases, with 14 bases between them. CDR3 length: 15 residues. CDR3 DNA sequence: TGTGCCAGCAGCTTGGAGGTGGGGCGCGGGGAGACCCAGTACTTC. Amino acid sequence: CASSLEVGRGETQYF.